This entry lists 27 T cell receptor beta chains sequenced from one sample in a study of shared clonotypes between healthy human individuals. This table comes from immunoSEQ multiplex PCR, and its TCRdb copy is limited to in-frame clones, with some not included. The sample has approximately 1,000,000 clones, about 72% seen once. Sequencing was carried out using memory CD4+ T cells from PBMCs. Stated subset: CD45RA-negative fraction. These TCRs come from a man younger than 35 in good health. Some clones in this sample may be carry-over from other donors' samples.

This chain uses TRBV13 with TRBJ1-1, with 8 bases that match TRBD1. The CDR3 covers 15 residues. Per germline, CDR1 PRHDT and CDR2 FYEKMQ (reference sequence). J was trimmed by 0 bases and V by 5 bases; bases with no gene match: 5. The CDR3 DNA reads as TGTGCCAGCAGCGCCAACAGGGGGGTGAACACTGAAGCTTTCTTT. It yields the protein CASSANRGVNTEAFF.

This clone occurred once. The chain combines TRBV4-1 with TRBJ1-2; D ambiguous. Germline V lookup: CDR1 MGHRA, CDR2 YSYEKL. V lost 0 bases to trimming and J lost 0 bases, with 8 bases between them. This CDR3 region has 15 residues. The CDR3 reads CASSQEGRANYGYTF. The DNA of the CDR3 is TGCGCCAGCAGCCAAGAGGGCCGAGCTAACTATGGCTACACCTTC.

This clone was seen once. The J gene is TRBJ2-1, the V gene TRBV7-8; no reliable D call. The V and J ends lost 5 bases and 9 bases respectively, with 20 bases between them. The CDR3 is made up of 15 amino acids. Germline V gene sequence: CDR1 SGHVS, CDR2 FQNEAQ. CDR3 region: CASSRLGYGLGEQFF. CDR3 DNA sequence: TGTGCCAGCAGCCGCTTGGGGTACGGCCTGGGTGAGCAGTTCTTC.

The chain joins TRBV27 to TRBJ1-1, with TRBD1 as a possible D gene (6 bases). The V end was cut by 0 bases, the J end by 6 bases, with 11 bases between. CDR1 is MNHEY, CDR2 SMNVEV, per germline (reference sequence). This CDR3 region has 14 residues. The CDR3 spells CASSLSRGGSEAFF. The CDR3 DNA reads as TGTGCCAGCAGTTTATCTAGAGGGGGGTCTGAAGCTTTCTTT.

V gene TRBV6-5 combines with J gene TRBJ2-4; the match to TRBD1 covers 10 bases. The V gene's germline CDR1 is MNHEY and CDR2 SVGAGI. V lost 0 bases to trimming and J lost 5 bases; unmatched junction nucleotides: 1. This CDR3 has 15 amino acids. CDR3 sequence (DNA): TGTGCCAGCAGTTACTCGGGGACAGGGGAAAACATTCAGTACTTC. This gives the protein CASSYSGTGENIQYF.

This chain joins TRBV29-1 and TRBJ2-3, with D possibly being TRBD2 (5 bases). This CDR3 region has 14 residues. V lost 1 base and J lost 0, with 8 bases in between. The germline V gene has CDR1 SQVTM and CDR2 ANQGSEA. The CDR3: CSVEAPSSTDTQYF. The CDR3 region has the DNA TGCAGCGTTGAAGCACCTAGCAGCACAGATACGCAGTATTTT.

The table lists this clone with a few counts. This sequence joins TRBV6-6 and TRBJ2-7; 9 nucleotides agree with TRBD1. The CDR3 spans 14 residues. Per germline, CDR1 MNHNY and CDR2 SVGAGI (reference sequence). Trimming at V came to 4 bases and at J to 4 bases, leaving 5 bases not matched to a gene. The CDR3 coding sequence is TGTGCCAGCAGTTTGGGACAGGGACCATACGAGCAGTACTTC. It translates to CASSLGQGPYEQYF.

The chain recombines TRBV5-1 with TRBJ2-6, with 7 bases identical to TRBD1. The junction had 10 bases not matched to a gene; V was cut back by 4 bases and J by 3 bases. This CDR3 is built from 17 residues. The germline CDR1 and CDR2 sequences are SGHRS and YFSETQ. The CDR3, as DNA: TGCGCCAGCAGCGCCGGCCACAGGGGTGGTGGGGCCAACGTCCTGACTTTC. Its protein product is CASSAGHRGGGANVLTF. Combining the CDR3 with reference TRBV5-1 and TRBJ2-6 gives the whole variable domain KAGVTQTPRYLIKTRGQQVTLSCSPISGHRSVSWYQQTPGQGLQFLFEYFSETQRNKGNFPGRFSGRQFSNSRSEMNVSTLELGDSALYLCASSAGHRGGGANVLTFGAGSRLTVL.

This clone has a handful of counts. This sequence joins TRBV4-1 and TRBJ1-2; D perhaps matches TRBD1 (6 bases). V was clipped by 4 bases and J by 2 bases, with 17 bases between them. Looked up from germline, CDR1 is MGHRA and CDR2 is YSYEKL. The CDR3 covers 16 residues. The CDR3 coding sequence is TGCGCCAGCAGCCTGTATCTCAGGGGTCAGAACTATGGCTACACCTTC. This encodes CASSLYLRGQNYGYTF.

The chain employs TRBV5-1 and TRBJ2-3; a weak D match, TRBD2 (5 bases). The CDR3 spans 15 residues. Germline CDR1 and CDR2: SGHRS and YFSETQ. Trimming left V 4 bases short and J 2 bases short, with 14 bases between. The CDR3 DNA is TGCGCCAGCAGCGTAGGAGGAGCGGACACAGATACGCAGTATTTT. This gives the protein CASSVGGADTDTQYF.

The chain combines TRBV5-1 with TRBJ1-1; 9 bases are a match to TRBD1. The CDR3 has 17 residues. Germline CDR1 is SGHRS and CDR2 is YFSETQ. V lost 0 bases, J lost 0 bases, and 6 bases stayed unmatched. The chain's CDR3 is CASSLGQGVGVNTEAFF. CDR3 coding DNA: TGCGCCAGCAGCTTGGGACAGGGGGTGGGTGTGAACACTGAAGCTTTCTTT.

The sample holds one count of this clone. The J gene is TRBJ2-2, the V gene TRBV18; no firm D call. The germline gives CDR1 KGHSH, CDR2 LQKENI. Trimming took 3 bases from V and 4 from J, leaving 15 bases between them. This CDR3 comprises 16 residues. CDR3 region: CASSPGLASFTGELFF. CDR3 bases: TGTGCCAGCTCACCCGGGCTTGCCTCTTTCACCGGGGAGCTGTTTTTT.

V and J are TRBV18 and TRBJ1-1, with TRBD1 identical over 7 bases. Germline trimming cut 4 bases from V and 6 bases from J; bases unmatched to any gene: 14. CDR3 size: 16 residues. Germline CDR1 is KGHSH and CDR2 is LQKENI. The CDR3 sequence: CASSLRQGDSAPEAFF. The CDR3 DNA sequence: TGTGCCAGCTCACTACGACAGGGTGATTCTGCGCCTGAAGCTTTCTTT.

The J gene is TRBJ1-2, the V gene TRBV7-9, with D hard to call. The germline CDR1 and CDR2 sequences are SEHNR and FQNEAQ (reference sequence). V was cut by 5 bases and J by 3 bases, with 13 bases left in between. The CDR3 has 14 residues. Written as DNA, the CDR3 is TGTGCCAGCAGCCTGGTGGGCGGGTACTATGGCTACACCTTC. This sequence encodes CASSLVGGYYGYTF. Filled out from reference TRBV7-9 and TRBJ1-2, the complete variable domain reads DTGVSQNPRHKITKRGQNVTFRCDPISEHNRLYWYRQTLGQGPEFLTYFQNEAQLEKSRLLSDRFSAERPKGSFSTLEIQRTEQGDSAMYLCASSLVGGYYGYTFGSGTRLTVV.

This clone turned up a few times. The CDR3 reads CASSLVSYEQYF. DNA for the CDR3: TGTGCCAGCAGCTTAGTATCCTACGAGCAGTACTTC. V gene TRBV5-6 combines with J gene TRBJ2-7, with D hard to call. CDR1 and CDR2 (germline): SGHDT, YYEEEE. This CDR3 region has 12 residues. The germline V and J ends were trimmed by 2 bases and 1 base, with 4 bases remaining between them.

This rearrangement joins TRBV30 to TRBJ2-7, with 7 bases aligning to TRBD1. The CDR3 covers 15 residues. V lost 4 bases, J lost 2 bases, and 11 bases stayed unmatched. Germline V gene data show CDR1 as GTSNPN and CDR2 as SVGIG (reference sequence). Written as DNA, the CDR3 is TGTGCCTGGACCTCCTTGGGGACAGCCACCTACGAGCAGTACTTC. Residues: CAWTSLGTATYEQYF.

This clone was seen only a few times. The chain is built from TRBV28 and TRBJ1-1; tentatively, D is TRBD1 (5 bases). The V and J ends lost 8 bases and 3 bases respectively, with 13 bases between them. CDR1 is MDHEN, CDR2 SYDVKM, per germline. The CDR3 consists of 13 residues. The CDR3 is CASGRQGYTEAFF. For the CDR3, the DNA is TGTGCCAGCGGGCGGCAGGGTTACACTGAAGCTTTCTTT.

The rearrangement uses TRBV9 and TRBJ2-1; TRBD1 agrees at 8 bases. V dropped 0 bases and J dropped 5; count of bases not matched to a gene: 1. The CDR3 length is 14 residues. Germline CDR1 reads SGDLS; CDR2 reads YYNGEE. The DNA of the CDR3 is TGTGCCAGCAGCGTAGGGGGACAGGACAATGAGCAGTTCTTC. It is translated as CASSVGGQDNEQFF.

This clone was recorded once. J is TRBJ2-1 and V is TRBV7-8, with 7 bases identical to TRBD2. CDR3 length: 15 residues. The germline CDR1 and CDR2 sequences are SGHVS and FQNEAQ. V trimming: 7 bases; J trimming: 4 bases; junction bases outside the gene matches: 10. The CDR3 bases are TGTGCCAGCAACTCGGGGGGACTTCTTTACAATGAGCAGTTCTTC. Protein sequence: CASNSGGLLYNEQFF.

The rearrangement joins TRBV25-1 to TRBJ2-1; 7 bases map to TRBD1. Losses at the gene ends were 4 bases for V and 7 bases for J; bases not matched to a gene: 10. This CDR3 is 15 amino acids long. CDR1 MGHDK and CDR2 SYGVNS come from the germline V gene. The CDR3 here is CASSGTGILGNEQFF. CDR3 nucleotide sequence: TGTGCCAGCAGTGGGACAGGAATCCTCGGGAATGAGCAGTTCTTC.

This chain joins TRBV25-1 and TRBJ1-1, with 7 bases that match TRBD1. The germline V gene encodes CDR1 MGHDK and CDR2 SYGVNS. V shed 7 bases, J shed 3 bases, and the junction held 5 bases outside the gene matches. The CDR3 extends over 13 amino acids. CDR3: CASTRQGYTEAFF. Here the CDR3 DNA reads TGTGCCAGCACCAGACAGGGCTACACTGAAGCTTTCTTT.

This chain connects TRBV5-4 to TRBJ1-5, with D perhaps matching TRBD1 (6 bases). V was trimmed by 4 bases and J by 1 base, leaving 15 bases between them. This CDR3 contains 16 residues. Looked up from germline, CDR1 is SGHNT and CDR2 is YYREEE (reference sequence). The chain's CDR3 is CASSRAGGGSNQPQHF. The DNA of the CDR3 is TGTGCCAGCAGCCGTGCGGGGGGCGGGAGCAATCAGCCCCAGCATTTT.

This sequence joins TRBV6-1 and TRBJ1-5; 9 bases align to TRBD1. After removal of 4 bases from V and 0 bases from J, the junction contained 16 bases not matched to a gene. Per the germline V gene, CDR1 is MNHNS and CDR2 is SASEGT. The CDR3 extends over 20 amino acids. CDR3 sequence: CASSGRSGQGYTYSNQPQHF. The CDR3 coding sequence is TGTGCCAGCAGTGGACGGTCGGGACAGGGATACACCTATAGCAATCAGCCCCAGCATTTT.

A note on this clone: Distinct nucleotide sequences in the sample also encode this CDR3. The gene calls are TRBV10-3 and TRBJ2-7; 9 positions agree with TRBD1. The length of the CDR3 is 14 residues. Germline V gene lookup returns CDR1 ENHRY and CDR2 SYGVKD. With V trimmed by 6 bases and J by 0 bases, 3 bases remained unmatched. The CDR3 loop is CAIRGDRDSYEQYF. CDR3 bases: TGTGCCATCAGGGGGGACAGGGACTCCTACGAGCAGTACTTC.

The chain uses TRBV7-8 and TRBJ2-7; D may match TRBD1 or TRBD2 (5 bases each). The V end lost 1 base, the J end lost 1 base, and 14 bases lay between the germline ends. CDR1 is SGHVS and CDR2 is FQNEAQ in the germline V gene. The CDR3 sequence is 16 residues long. DNA of the CDR3: TGTGCCAGCAGCTTAGGGGGGATGACGGGATCCTACGAGCAGTACTTC. As protein: CASSLGGMTGSYEQYF.

The chain combines TRBV25-1 with TRBJ1-4; D is unclear. The CDR3 spans 14 residues. Germline V gives CDR1 MGHDK, CDR2 SYGVNS. V was clipped by 3 bases and J by 8 bases, with 13 bases between them. CDR3 bases: TGTGCCAGCAGTGAGCCCAGGCCGGGAGAAAAACTGTTTTTT. Translation: CASSEPRPGEKLFF.

The chain employs TRBV7-6 and TRBJ2-7; D possibly corresponds to TRBD2 (6 bases). Trimming pared 1 base from V and 4 bases from J, leaving 14 bases between. In germline, CDR1 is SGHVS, CDR2 FNYEAQ. The CDR3 covers 15 residues. The CDR3 spells CASSLEPAEGYEQYF. CDR3 bases: TGTGCCAGCAGCTTAGAGCCAGCGGAGGGGTACGAGCAGTACTTC.